The subject of this entry is one TCR beta chain. This clone's antigen is unknown. The sample holds no much larger clone one base away, and base qualities are not on file. The sample belongs to a study of identical twins (dated by TCRdb to about 2016). For the wider study: To test whether fetal clonotypes persist, this study deep-sequenced TCR alpha and beta repertoires from monozygotic twins, from unrelated adults of various ages, and from cord blood. To rule out contamination, the twin experiments were replicated at different times with different library preparation protocols.

To prepare the library, 5' RACE was applied. Sequencing relied on an Illumina HiSeq 2000. Template switching introduced a universal primer binding site; the final cDNA contained a unique molecular identifier, enabling accurate counting of TCR cDNA molecules. First-strand cDNA for TCR alpha and beta chains was synthesized from specific primers in the conserved constant-segment region. To control for contamination, every cDNA library carried two barcodes: a SMART-Mk sample barcode plus Illumina barcodes. TruSeq adapter sequences along with Illumina sample barcodes were introduced in two successive PCR steps. The TCR alpha and beta cDNA libraries were sequenced on the Illumina HiSeq platform using custom primers. As for the authors' bioinformatics: Unique molecular identifiers were extracted from raw reads with MiGEC, and CDR3 positions were determined with MiXCR. For each individual, recombination models were inferred using an EM algorithm with the repgenHMM and IGoR tools. Shared clonotypes were analyzed with the tcR package in R, and sharing was normalized by the product of cloneset sizes. To study raw recombination without the effects of thymic and clonal selection, out-of-frame nonproductive sequences were analyzed. Through fastp at Q25 and MiXCR, TCRdb rebuilt clones from the public reads, retaining in-frame beta chains. Each entry merges the rows of one CDR3 protein and shows their most common DNA and genes. The V and J calls were determined by TCRdb, not by the authors. The sample profile shows 400,000 to 500,000 distinct CDR3 sequences; approximately 14% of them were found once. The top ten constitute approximately 1% of the sample.

Every donor was a healthy Caucasian. Three pairs of female monozygotic twins, all aged roughly 18 to 29 years, made up the twin cohort. Positive isolation kits from Invitrogen were used to isolate the CD4+ and CD8+ T cell populations. Overall study results and their limits: Fewer insertions were carried by abundant cord blood beta clonotypes, a similar but weaker trend appeared in young adult naive repertoires, and no such trend appeared in memory repertoires. Because the same donors could not be followed over many years, the conclusions relied on cross-sectional statistical analysis. Out-of-frame TCR alpha sequences shared between twins showed an excess of low generation-probability sequences compared with coincidental sharing between unrelated individuals. In monozygotic twins, out-of-frame TCR alpha sharing was systematically underestimated by recombination models, although the models agreed with sharing between unrelated individuals. The excess sharing between twins in beta out-of-frame sequences was weaker because fewer shared sequences reduced the signal-to-noise ratio. Zero-insertion analyses could be partly confounded by invariant T cells such as MAIT and iNKT, although diverse VJ usage argued against such confounding for most clonotypes.

CDR1 and CDR2 are drawn from the germline V gene: SNHLY, FYNNEI. V is shortened by 6 bases, J by 1 base, and the region joining them spans 13 bases. Inclusive of the bounding cysteine and phenylalanine, the CDR3 is 15 residues long. The kept DNA is CDR3 alone, 45 bases in frame from the first base. In addition, the sample was reused for a study of yellow fever vaccine responses in identical twins. As the second study states: According to the authors, the vaccine-induced T cell response in identical twins seemed to be partly convergent and partly specific to each individual. In identical twins, the study followed T cell clones that responded to the vaccine with precision.

The receptor comes from a woman between 18 and 29 years old in good health. This receptor chain uses TRBV2 and TRBJ2-1; D gene: possibly TRBD2, on 6 matching bases. Sequencing input: CD4+ T cells sorted from blood. The DNA sequence reads TGTGCCAGCAGGAGGGGCGGGGCTTCCTACAATGAGCAGTTCTTC. Its amino acids are CASRRGGASYNEQFF.